The 27 T cell receptor beta chains below were found in one sample sequenced in a study of Graves' ophthalmopathy and Graves' hyperthyroidism. Beta-chain TCR CDR3 regions were amplified from RNA transcripts. First-round RT-PCR used HTBI primers; second-round multiplex PCR followed. TCRdb analysed the multiplex PCR reads with MiXCR anew, one entry per CDR3 protein. The sample yields more than 550,000 distinct CDR3 sequences, roughly 41% seen once. Sequencing was performed on peripheral blood. The receptor source for this set is an adult man with Graves' ophthalmopathy.

CDR3 coding DNA: TGTGCCAGCAGCTCCGGGGCAGGGGGCTACGAGCAGTACTTC. Translated: CASSSGAGGYEQYF. The V gene is TRBV5-4, the J gene TRBJ2-7, with 7 bases matching TRBD1. V lost 3 bases to trimming and J lost 3 bases; unmatched junction nucleotides: 6. The germline gives CDR1 SGHNT, CDR2 YYREEE (reference sequence). The CDR3 is 14 amino acids. The variable domain in full, completed from reference TRBV5-4 and TRBJ2-7, reads ETGVTQSPTHLIKTRGQQVTLRCSSQSGHNTVSWYQQALGQGPQFIFQYYREEENGRGNFPPRFSGLQFPNYSSELNVNALELDDSALYLCASSSGAGGYEQYFGPGTRLTVT.

This clonotype was found once. This chain links TRBV2 with TRBJ2-7; 8 positions match TRBD2. Looked up from germline, CDR1 is SNHLY and CDR2 is FYNNEI. Trimming took 6 bases from V and 6 from J; bases not matched to a gene: 4. The CDR3 runs 12 residues. CDR3 sequence reads: CASRSGGREQYF. The DNA of the CDR3 is TGTGCCAGCAGGTCGGGGGGGCGCGAGCAGTACTTC.

The CDR3 region is CASSERLTGWDQPQHF. CDR3 DNA: TGTGCCAGCAGTGAAAGGTTGACGGGTTGGGATCAGCCCCAGCATTTT. The chain uses TRBV2 and TRBJ1-5; D is undetermined. Germline V CDR1 and CDR2: SNHLY, FYNNEI. V lost 2 bases to trimming and J lost 5 bases, with 16 bases between them. The CDR3 runs to 16 residues. Using reference TRBV2 and TRBJ1-5 for the parts outside the CDR3, the full variable domain is EPEVTQTPSHQVTQMGQEVILRCVPISNHLYFYWYRQILGQKVEFLVSFYNNEISEKSEIFDDQFSVERPDGSNFTLKIRSTKLEDSAMYFCASSERLTGWDQPQHFGDGTRLSIL.

A word on this clonotype: A clone one base away is much larger, so this may be a read error. The J gene is TRBJ2-5, the V gene TRBV7-9; D uncertain. Germline values: CDR1 SEHNR, CDR2 FQNEAQ (reference sequence). V gave up 1 base and J gave up 0 bases, with 9 bases separating them. This CDR3 region has 15 residues. CDR3 protein: CASSLEPADQETQYF. In nucleotides, the CDR3 is TGTGCCAGCAGCTTAGAACCGGCGGACCAAGAGACCCAGTACTTC.

V gene TRBV5-1 combines with J gene TRBJ2-7; 9 nucleotides line up with TRBD2. J lost 4 bases, V lost 3 bases, and 11 bases had no gene match. Germline CDR1 SGHRS, CDR2 YFSETQ. This CDR3 region has 16 residues. The CDR3 coding sequence is TGCGCCAGCAGCTGGCGCACTTCTAGCGGGGTGTACGAGCAGTACTTC. Translating it yields CASSWRTSSGVYEQYF.

This clonotype appeared a single time. J is TRBJ1-5 and V is TRBV25-1, with D maybe TRBD1 (6 bases). CDR3 length: 16 amino acids. The ends were cut back, 3 bases at V and 1 base at J, with 13 bases in the middle. Germline V gene sequence: CDR1 MGHDK, CDR2 SYGVNS. Here the CDR3 DNA reads TGTGCCAGCAGTGATTCGAGGAGGGGGAGCAATCAGCCCCAGCATTTT. It translates to CASSDSRRGSNQPQHF.

About this clonotype itself: Possible read error: a much larger clone is one base away. This chain uses TRBV7-9 with TRBJ2-2, with a tentative D call TRBD2 (7 bases). Per germline, CDR1 SEHNR and CDR2 FQNEAQ (reference sequence). The CDR3 loop spans 16 amino acids. In DNA, the CDR3 is TGTGCCAGCAGCTTAGTTGGCGGGGGCAACACCGAGGAGCTGTTTTTT. Translated: CASSLVGGGNTEELFF. Drawing the rest from reference TRBV7-9 and TRBJ2-2, the complete variable domain is DTGVSQNPRHKITKRGQNVTFRCDPISEHNRLYWYRQTLGQGPEFLTYFQNEAQLEKSRLLSDRFSAERPKGSFSTLEIQRTEQGDSAMYLCASSLVGGGNTEELFFGEGSRLTVL.

This clonotype was counted a single time. V and J are TRBV9 and TRBJ2-3, with 7 bases fitting TRBD2. This CDR3 is 15 amino acids long. With 4 bases clipped from V and 2 bases from J, the junction kept 7 bases outside the gene matches. The germline CDR1 and CDR2 sequences are SGDLS and YYNGEE. The CDR3 nucleotides are TGTGCCAGCAGCTCCTCAGCGGGATTCACAGATACGCAGTATTTT. Translated: CASSSSAGFTDTQYF.

In its sample, this clonotype was seen a few times. The genes are TRBV7-8 and TRBJ1-1; D remains ambiguous. This CDR3 comprises 15 residues. The V end lost 5 bases, the J end lost 4 bases, and 17 bases lay between the germline ends. The germline V gene encodes CDR1 SGHVS and CDR2 FQNEAQ. The CDR3 DNA follows: TGTGCCAGCAGCCAAAGGGTCTCTTCGGGCACTGAAGCTTTCTTT. Protein sequence: CASSQRVSSGTEAFF.

This clonotype has just a few counts. This chain uses TRBV5-1 with TRBJ1-3; a possible D gene is TRBD1 (6 bases). The length of the CDR3 is 17 residues. V was cut by 4 bases and J by 0 bases, with 17 bases left in between. The germline V gene encodes CDR1 SGHRS and CDR2 YFSETQ. For the CDR3, the DNA is TGCGCCAGCAGCACCGGGGACAACACAAACTCTGGAAACACCATATATTTT. Its protein product is CASSTGDNTNSGNTIYF.

The sample holds many counts of this clonotype. V usage is TRBV19 and J usage is TRBJ1-1, with D perhaps matching TRBD1 (5 bases). The CDR3 has 12 residues. V was cut by 4 bases and J by 10 bases, with 13 bases left in between. Germline CDR1 and CDR2: LNHDA and SQIVND (reference sequence). CDR3 DNA: TGTGCCAGTAGTACGGGACGGTACGCAGCTTTCTTT. Translating it yields CASSTGRYAAFF. The variable domain in full, completed from reference TRBV19 and TRBJ1-1, reads DGGITQSPKYLFRKEGQNVTLSCEQNLNHDAMYWYRQDPGQGLRLIYYSQIVNDFQKGDIAEGYSVSREKKESFPLTVTSAQKNPTAFYLCASSTGRYAAFFGQGTRLTVV.

CDR3 amino acids: CASSLIRDRRIDQPQHF. The CDR3 DNA reads as TGTGCCAGCAGCTTGATCCGGGACAGGAGAATAGATCAGCCCCAGCATTTT. V usage is TRBV11-3 and J usage is TRBJ1-5; 8 bases are shared with TRBD1. This CDR3 spans 17 amino acids. The V segment lost 3 bases and the J segment 5 bases; nucleotides outside the gene matches: 12. Germline CDR1 is SGHNT and CDR2 is YENEEA.

This clonotype appeared a few times. The chain has TRBV10-3 and TRBJ2-3, with D possibly matching TRBD2 (5 bases). CDR3 length equals 13 residues. Trimming pared 5 bases from V and 4 bases from J, leaving 10 bases between. CDR1 and CDR2 from the germline V gene are ENHRY and SYGVKD. The CDR3 is CAISPGSADTQYF. The CDR3 DNA reads TGTGCCATCAGTCCGGGGAGCGCAGATACGCAGTATTTT.

This clonotype was picked up many times. This chain joins TRBV15 and TRBJ2-7; TRBD1 aligns across 9 bases. Germline loops: CDR1 LNHNV, CDR2 YYDKDF (reference sequence). The ends lost 3 bases at V and 5 bases at J; junction bases unmatched: 8. The CDR3 sequence is 15 residues long. The CDR3 sequence is CATSSYGRTGDEQYF. CDR3 nucleotides: TGTGCCACCAGCAGCTACGGTAGGACAGGGGACGAGCAGTACTTC. The variable domain in full, with the rest retrieved from reference TRBV15 and TRBJ2-7, is DAMVIQNPRYQVTQFGKPVTLSCSQTLNHNVMYWYQQKSSQAPKLLFHYYDKDFNNEADTPDNFQSRRPNTSFCFLDIRSPGLGDTAMYLCATSSYGRTGDEQYFGPGTRLTVT.

This clonotype was counted between two and nine times. The rearrangement joins TRBV29-1 to TRBJ2-1; maybe TRBD2 (6 bases). The CDR3 length is 15 residues. Per germline, CDR1 SQVTM and CDR2 ANQGSEA. V lost 3 bases, J lost 9 bases, and 21 bases lay in between. CDR3 nucleotide sequence: TGCAGCGTTGAGGGCCTCGTTTGGGGGGACGGTGAGCAGTTCTTC. Amino acids: CSVEGLVWGDGEQFF.

This clonotype was observed once. The J gene is TRBJ1-4, the V gene TRBV19, with TRBD1 matching over 8 bases. Germline lookup yields CDR1 LNHDA and CDR2 SQIVND (reference sequence). Trimming cost V 5 bases and J 7 bases; bases outside gene matches: 12. The CDR3 is 16 residues long. The chain's CDR3 is CASSQRTGSASEKLFF. The CDR3 DNA sequence: TGTGCCAGTAGTCAAAGGACAGGGAGCGCTTCTGAAAAACTGTTTTTT.

This clonotype was detected many times. The chain joins TRBV29-1 to TRBJ2-7, with 8 bases aligning to TRBD1. There are 13 residues in the CDR3. Germline V lookup: CDR1 SQVTM, CDR2 ANQGSEA. V trimming: 4 bases; J trimming: 3 bases; junction bases outside the gene matches: 5. The CDR3 DNA reads as TGCAGCGTTGTAAGTGACAGGGGCTACGAGCAGTACTTC. Protein product: CSVVSDRGYEQYF.

CDR3 loop: CASSQGGGTGNGYTF. The DNA for the CDR3 is TGCGCCAGCAGCCAAGGGGGGGGGACAGGGAACGGCTACACCTTC. The rearrangement links TRBV4-3 to TRBJ1-2; TRBD1 matches 9 bases. There are 15 residues in the CDR3. V was pared by 1 base and J by 8 bases, with 8 bases of the junction left unmatched. Germline V gene data show CDR1 as LGHNA and CDR2 as YSLEER.

This clonotype was found many times. J is TRBJ1-2 and V is TRBV10-3; D is uncertain. The CDR3 has 14 residues. The germline gives CDR1 ENHRY, CDR2 SYGVKD. V lost 4 bases and J lost 8, with 17 bases in between. This CDR3 reads CAISGDPTRNGYTF. As DNA, the CDR3 is TGTGCCATCAGTGGCGACCCGACGAGGAACGGCTACACCTTC.

This clonotype has a handful of counts. The chain carries TRBV9 and TRBJ2-2; D possibly corresponds to TRBD2 (5 bases). Per germline, CDR1 SGDLS and CDR2 YYNGEE. The CDR3 is made up of 16 amino acids. V was cut by 3 bases and J by 0 bases, with 12 bases left in between. CDR3 nucleotides: TGTGCCAGCAGCGCCGGACTGACCGCGAACACCGGGGAGCTGTTTTTT. Translation gives CASSAGLTANTGELFF.

At least ten counts were recorded for this clonotype. This rearrangement joins TRBV6-5 to TRBJ1-5, with unresolved D. V was cut by 2 bases and J by 4 bases, with 6 bases left in between. The CDR3 has 13 residues. CDR1 is MNHEY, CDR2 SVGAGI, per germline. This CDR3 reads CASSYRENQPQHF. The DNA for the CDR3 is TGTGCCAGCAGTTACAGGGAAAATCAGCCCCAGCATTTT.

This clonotype was seen only a few times. The gene calls are TRBV5-5 and TRBJ2-7; 7 nucleotides align to TRBD2. V lost 1 base, J lost 3 bases, and 1 base stayed unmatched. This CDR3 has 13 residues. Germline V gene lookup returns CDR1 SGHKS and CDR2 YYEKEE (reference sequence). CDR3 coding DNA: TGTGCCAGCAGCTTGCGGGGGGTCTACGAGCAGTACTTC. It yields the protein CASSLRGVYEQYF.

There are many counts of this clonotype. The chain recombines TRBV7-8 with TRBJ2-7, with 10 bases fitting TRBD2. Germline-derived CDR1 and CDR2 are SGHVS and FQNEAQ. The CDR3 loop spans 14 amino acids. V shed 0 bases, J shed 7 bases, and the junction held 3 bases outside the gene matches. The CDR3 reads CASSLAGLAWEQYF. In DNA form, the CDR3 reads TGTGCCAGCAGCTTAGCGGGACTAGCGTGGGAGCAGTACTTC.

The table lists this clonotype with many counts. The genes are TRBV5-1 and TRBJ1-1; 8 nucleotides match TRBD1. J gave up 4 bases and V 4 bases, and 12 bases lay outside the gene matches. CDR3 length: 16 residues. CDR1 is SGHRS, CDR2 YFSETQ, per germline. The CDR3 region is CASSGLTGVVGTEAFF. CDR3 sequence (DNA): TGCGCCAGCAGCGGATTGACAGGGGTCGTCGGCACTGAAGCTTTCTTT.

This clonotype has ten or more counts. The chain links TRBV15 to TRBJ1-4, with D perhaps matching TRBD1 (6 bases). Trimming pared 0 bases from V and 8 bases from J, leaving 13 bases between. Per germline, CDR1 LNHNV and CDR2 YYDKDF (reference sequence). This CDR3 has 15 amino acids. The CDR3 nucleotides read TGTGCCACCAGCAGAGATCGGGACACATTGGAAAAACTGTTTTTT. Amino acid sequence: CATSRDRDTLEKLFF.

This chain links TRBV20-1 with TRBJ2-5, with 9 positions matching TRBD2. Germline CDR1 is DFQATT and CDR2 is SNEGSKA (reference sequence). This CDR3 is 15 amino acids long. After removal of 3 bases from V and 4 bases from J, the junction contained 9 bases not matched to a gene. CDR3 DNA: TGCAGTGCTAGGCGGGGGGGCCGAGGCATAGAGACCCAGTACTTC. Translated: CSARRGGRGIETQYF.

This clonotype was seen many times. The genes are TRBV7-9 and TRBJ2-7, with unresolved D. From germline, CDR1 is SEHNR and CDR2 FQNEAQ (reference sequence). The CDR3 contains 13 residues. V shed 5 bases and J shed 0 bases, with 8 bases lying between them. The CDR3 DNA reads as TGTGCCAGCAGCCCTCCTTCCTCCTACGAGCAGTACTTC. This sequence encodes CASSPPSSYEQYF.